This T cell receptor beta chain was captured by sequencing in a study of blood T cell repertoires in COVID-19 (TCRdb year 2020). In terms of the full investigation: Samples from collaborators originated in the United States, Italy and Spain and spanned both the acute and convalescent phases of COVID-19. Nearly every sample came with metadata listing a de-identified subject ID, COVID-19 status, age in years and sex. The material from the prospective study consisted of cDNA or gDNA derived from T cells, B-cell-depleted T cells, or PBMCs. Samples came from the ongoing ImmuneRACE study (first 160 participants) plus 1,254 subjects from 6 global collaborators. The dataset comprised deeply sampled blood TCRbeta repertoires from subjects exposed to, actively infected with, or recovered from COVID-19. The repertoires were released in a freely available public database intended as a resource for research on the immune response to SARS-CoV-2. HLA class I and class II types, where available, came from metadata supplied by the sample provider rather than from assay-based typing.

From its cysteine to its phenylalanine, the CDR3 spans 14 amino acids. Only the CDR3 DNA is retained, 42 bases long and in frame from the first base. The germline V gene specifies SGHTA as CDR1 and FQGTGA as CDR2. V and J lose 2 bases and 4 bases, and a span of 10 bases separates them. Findings and caveats that apply to the study as a whole: The quantity of clinical and demographic metadata differed by source and by participant and was supplied without curation.

One collaborating source in Seattle enrolled patients during active infection and followed them longitudinally through the course of disease. Each collaborating institution followed its own protocols to collect whole blood in K2EDTA tubes. For TCRbeta analysis, collaborators shipped samples as frozen whole blood, isolated PBMCs, or DNA extracted from either of those sample types. As concerns this clone: Its antigen is unknown. No quality values exist for individual bases; no much larger clone is one base distant.

TCRbeta CDR3 regions were amplified from genomic DNA by means of the immunoSEQ Assay, a bias-controlled multiplex PCR. Regarding the original processing steps: Within the assay, amplification of reference gene primers was used to estimate how many nucleated cells each sample contained. To quantify the absolute abundance of each unique TCRbeta CDR3 rearrangement, sequence reads were collapsed and filtered. Productive Simpson clonality was computed per sample as the square root of Simpson's diversity index over productive rearrangements. Held by TCRdb, this immuneACCESS table contains in-frame sequences only and omits some clones. Under half of the omission traces to an unresolved V gene where checked; the cause of the rest is unknown. Clone size and V and J calls were adopted from that table, with D and trimming inferred from the DNA. Here the sample has fewer than 700,000 clones; roughly nine tenths occur a single time. The ten biggest clones cover less than 9% of the sample.

The sequencing input was peripheral blood. The sequence derives from a woman aged 45-60 years with COVID-19, enrolled during active disease. The receptor chain draws on TRBV7-3 and TRBJ2-3; 7 matching bases give a weak D call of TRBD2. At the DNA level, the sequence is TGTGCCAGCAGCTTAGTCGGGGGGCCAGATACGCAGTATTTT. It encodes CASSLVGGPDTQYF.